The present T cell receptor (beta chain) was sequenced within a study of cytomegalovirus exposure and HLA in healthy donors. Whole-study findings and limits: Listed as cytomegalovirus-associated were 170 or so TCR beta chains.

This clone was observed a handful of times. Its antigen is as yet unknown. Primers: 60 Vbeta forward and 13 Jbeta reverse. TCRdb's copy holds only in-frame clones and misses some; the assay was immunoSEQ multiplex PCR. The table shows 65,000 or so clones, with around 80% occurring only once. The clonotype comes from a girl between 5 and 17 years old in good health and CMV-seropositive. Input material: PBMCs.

This CDR3 is CASSEFRAGANVLTF. DNA for the CDR3: TGTGCCAGCAGTGAATTCCGGGCTGGGGCCAACGTCCTGACTTTC. The rearrangement uses TRBV25-1 and TRBJ2-6; no clear D. The CDR3 runs 15 residues. Germline loops: CDR1 MGHDK, CDR2 SYGVNS. Trimming removed 1 base from V and 2 bases from J, with 6 bases in between.